The rows below give T cell receptor beta chains drawn from one sample of a study of post-analysis software for immune sequencing data. TCRdb recomputed calls from the PCR reads with MiXCR, one row per CDR3 protein. The sample holds under 900,000 distinct CDR3 sequences, roughly 50% seen once. Sequenced sample: blood. The origin of the receptors is a girl aged 5 to 17 with multiple sclerosis. Each CDR3 is given with its conserved first and last residue. The order of the fields is D gene, J gene, V gene, clone size, CDR3 DNA, CDR3 protein. D genes are given only for firm matches. Size values are once, few and many counts, or a class for expanded clones, and some rows have none.

D gene: NA
J gene: TRBJ2-1
V gene: TRBV11-2
clone size: NA
CDR3 DNA: TGTGCCAGCAGCTTAGGTTCTCGAACGGGGAATGAGCAGTTCTTC
CDR3 protein: CASSLGSRTGNEQFF

D gene: NA
J gene: TRBJ2-5
V gene: TRBV27
clone size: NA
CDR3 DNA: TGTGCCAGCAGTTTATCTTGGACGGCCATCCAAGAGACCCAGTACTTC
CDR3 protein: CASSLSWTAIQETQYF

D gene: NA
J gene: TRBJ2-5
V gene: TRBV6-5
clone size: NA
CDR3 DNA: TGTGCCAGCAGTTACGCTAGGAACGTCGAGACCCAGTACTTC
CDR3 protein: CASSYARNVETQYF

D gene: NA
J gene: TRBJ2-3
V gene: TRBV29-1
clone size: few
CDR3 DNA: TGCAGCGTTGAACGGGCCTCCCCGGATACGCAGTATTTT
CDR3 protein: CSVERASPDTQYF

D gene: NA
J gene: TRBJ2-3
V gene: TRBV20-1
clone size: NA
CDR3 DNA: TGCAGTGCTAGCTTCAGCACAGATACGCAGTATTTT
CDR3 protein: CSASFSTDTQYF

D gene: NA
J gene: TRBJ1-2
V gene: TRBV20-1
clone size: NA
CDR3 DNA: TGCAGTGCTAGAGGCGGACAGAGCCCAGACTATGGCTACACCTTC
CDR3 protein: CSARGGQSPDYGYTF

D gene: NA
J gene: TRBJ2-3
V gene: TRBV12-5
clone size: few
CDR3 DNA: TGTGCTAGTGGTCCAGTCCTCGGCACAGATACGCAGTATTTT
CDR3 protein: CASGPVLGTDTQYF

D gene: NA
J gene: TRBJ2-1
V gene: TRBV7-8
clone size: NA
CDR3 DNA: TGTGCCAGCAGCTTAGAGGTTTTACGGGGGCGACGATACAATGAGCAGTTCTTC
CDR3 protein: CASSLEVLRGRRYNEQFF

D gene: NA
J gene: TRBJ1-5
V gene: TRBV12-3/TRBV12-4
clone size: NA
CDR3 DNA: TGTGCCAGCAGTTTAAGGGCAGGGATGCAGCCCCAGCATTTT
CDR3 protein: CASSLRAGMQPQHF

D gene: NA
J gene: TRBJ1-4
V gene: TRBV5-1
clone size: NA
CDR3 DNA: TGCGCCAGCAGCCCCCGTCCGAGTGAAAAACTGTTTTTT
CDR3 protein: CASSPRPSEKLFF

D gene: NA
J gene: TRBJ2-7
V gene: TRBV9
clone size: few
CDR3 DNA: TGTGCCAGCAGCCCCCACGGGGGATCCTACGAGCAGTACTTC
CDR3 protein: CASSPHGGSYEQYF

D gene: NA
J gene: TRBJ2-1
V gene: TRBV4-1
clone size: NA
CDR3 DNA: TGCGCCAGCAGCCAAGTAGAACTAGACAATGAGCAGTTCTTC
CDR3 protein: CASSQVELDNEQFF

D gene: TRBD2
J gene: TRBJ2-5
V gene: TRBV2
clone size: NA
CDR3 DNA: TGTGCCAGCAGCGAAGGGACTAGCGGCCAAGAGACCCAGTACTTC
CDR3 protein: CASSEGTSGQETQYF

D gene: TRBD2
J gene: TRBJ2-5
V gene: TRBV20-1
clone size: NA
CDR3 DNA: TGCAGTGCTAGAGTCCAGCGGGGTGAAGAGACCCAGTACTTC
CDR3 protein: CSARVQRGEETQYF

D gene: NA
J gene: TRBJ2-7
V gene: TRBV29-1
clone size: few
CDR3 DNA: TGCAGCGTTGGGGTGGGTAGCTCCTACGAGCAGTACTTC
CDR3 protein: CSVGVGSSYEQYF

D gene: TRBD2
J gene: TRBJ2-5
V gene: TRBV28
clone size: NA
CDR3 DNA: TGTGCCAGCAGCCCCGGGACTAGCAGGGTGCCGTACCAAGAGACCCAGTACTTC
CDR3 protein: CASSPGTSRVPYQETQYF

D gene: TRBD2
J gene: TRBJ2-3
V gene: TRBV10-3
clone size: few
CDR3 DNA: TGTGCCATCAGTGAGCGGGAGGGCCGAGATACGCAGTATTTT
CDR3 protein: CAISEREGRDTQYF

D gene: NA
J gene: TRBJ2-7
V gene: TRBV29-1
clone size: NA
CDR3 DNA: TGCAGCGTTGAAGGAGGCAGGGGGGAAAGACTCTACGAGCAGTACTTC
CDR3 protein: CSVEGGRGERLYEQYF

D gene: TRBD2
J gene: TRBJ2-6
V gene: TRBV2
clone size: NA
CDR3 DNA: TGTGCCAGCAGGGGACTAGCGGGAACTGCTGGGGCCAACGTCCCGACTTTC
CDR3 protein: CASRGLAGTAGANVPTF

D gene: TRBD2
J gene: TRBJ2-3
V gene: TRBV12-3/TRBV12-4
clone size: NA
CDR3 DNA: TGTGCCAGCAGTTTCGGTGTAGCGGGAGGCGCAGATACGCAGTATTTT
CDR3 protein: CASSFGVAGGADTQYF

D gene: NA
J gene: TRBJ1-2
V gene: TRBV20-1
clone size: NA
CDR3 DNA: TGCAGTGCTACCGGACCCGTAGGGGGCTACACCTTC
CDR3 protein: CSATGPVGGYTF

D gene: NA
J gene: TRBJ2-7
V gene: TRBV5-1
clone size: NA
CDR3 DNA: TGCGCCAGCAGCCCCCTTGATCCAGGGAGCGAGCAGTACTTC
CDR3 protein: CASSPLDPGSEQYF

D gene: NA
J gene: TRBJ2-1
V gene: TRBV7-9
clone size: NA
CDR3 DNA: TGTGCCAGCAGGCCTGAGGGGGGCCTTTACAATGAGCAGTTCTTC
CDR3 protein: CASRPEGGLYNEQFF

D gene: NA
J gene: TRBJ2-1
V gene: TRBV7-2
clone size: NA
CDR3 DNA: TGTGCCAGCAGTCTAGGGCCAGCGGGCGGCGTTGAGCAGTTCTTC
CDR3 protein: CASSLGPAGGVEQFF

D gene: NA
J gene: TRBJ1-2
V gene: TRBV20-1
clone size: once
CDR3 DNA: TGCAGTGCTAGATCGAATGGTGGTGGCTACACCTTC
CDR3 protein: CSARSNGGGYTF

D gene: TRBD1
J gene: TRBJ1-5
V gene: TRBV7-2
clone size: NA
CDR3 DNA: TGTGCCAGCAGCTTATTAGGGACAGAAGGAAATCAGCCCCAGCATTTT
CDR3 protein: CASSLLGTEGNQPQHF

D gene: NA
J gene: TRBJ1-4
V gene: TRBV4-1
clone size: NA
CDR3 DNA: TGCGCCAGCAGCCAGGCGGAAACAGGCCTTAATGAAAAACTGTTTTTT
CDR3 protein: CASSQAETGLNEKLFF

D gene: TRBD2
J gene: TRBJ2-1
V gene: TRBV12-3/TRBV12-4
clone size: NA
CDR3 DNA: TGTGCCAGCAGCTTCGGGACTAGCGGGAGGGCCGCTGCCAATGAGCAGTTCTTC
CDR3 protein: CASSFGTSGRAAANEQFF

D gene: NA
J gene: TRBJ2-5
V gene: TRBV12-3/TRBV12-4
clone size: many
CDR3 DNA: TGTGCCAGCAGTTTTCTCGAGACCCAGTACTTC
CDR3 protein: CASSFLETQYF

D gene: NA
J gene: TRBJ1-2
V gene: TRBV12-3/TRBV12-4
clone size: NA
CDR3 DNA: TGTGCCAGCAGTCCCCGAGGCCGCGGAGTTGGCTACACCTTC
CDR3 protein: CASSPRGRGVGYTF

D gene: TRBD2
J gene: TRBJ2-7
V gene: TRBV5-1
clone size: once
CDR3 DNA: TGCGCCAGCAGCGGAAGGGGAGCGGGGGATGGCGAGCAGTACTTC
CDR3 protein: CASSGRGAGDGEQYF

D gene: TRBD2
J gene: TRBJ2-7
V gene: TRBV5-1
clone size: NA
CDR3 DNA: TGCGCCAGCAGCTTGCGGGCTAGCGGGAGCTACGAGCAGTACTTC
CDR3 protein: CASSLRASGSYEQYF

D gene: TRBD1
J gene: TRBJ1-4
V gene: TRBV7-9
clone size: NA
CDR3 DNA: TGTGCCAGCAGCCCGGGGGACAGGGGAGTCGAAGAAAAACTGTTTTTT
CDR3 protein: CASSPGDRGVEEKLFF

D gene: NA
J gene: TRBJ2-7
V gene: TRBV2
clone size: few
CDR3 DNA: TGTGCCAGCAGACCCGAGTCCAACGAGCAGTACTTC
CDR3 protein: CASRPESNEQYF

D gene: NA
J gene: TRBJ1-5
V gene: TRBV6-6
clone size: NA
CDR3 DNA: TGTGCCAGCAGTCTTTCCTTAAGGCGGGACATCAATCAGCCCCAGCATTTT
CDR3 protein: CASSLSLRRDINQPQHF

D gene: NA
J gene: TRBJ2-7
V gene: TRBV7-2
clone size: NA
CDR3 DNA: TGTGCCAGCAGGTCTCACAGCGCTTACGAGCAGTACTTC
CDR3 protein: CASRSHSAYEQYF

D gene: NA
J gene: TRBJ2-3
V gene: TRBV12-5
clone size: NA
CDR3 DNA: TGTGCTAGTGGTTTCAGGGATACGCAGTATTTT
CDR3 protein: CASGFRDTQYF

D gene: TRBD1
J gene: TRBJ2-1
V gene: TRBV6-5
clone size: NA
CDR3 DNA: TGTGCCAGCAGTTACTTAGGGCCGGGACAGTGGACCTACAATGAGCAGTTCTTC
CDR3 protein: CASSYLGPGQWTYNEQFF

D gene: NA
J gene: TRBJ1-5
V gene: TRBV6-1
clone size: once
CDR3 DNA: TGTGCCAGCAGTGACGGGCTCGATCAGCCCCAGCATTTT
CDR3 protein: CASSDGLDQPQHF

D gene: TRBD2
J gene: TRBJ2-1
V gene: TRBV10-3
clone size: once
CDR3 DNA: TGCGCCATCAGTGAGTCGGGACTAAACAATGAGCAGTTCTTC
CDR3 protein: CAISESGLNNEQFF

D gene: TRBD1
J gene: TRBJ1-2
V gene: TRBV4-1
clone size: NA
CDR3 DNA: TGCGCCAGCAGCCAAGAGCTGGACAGGGGGGAAGATGGCTACACCTTC
CDR3 protein: CASSQELDRGEDGYTF

D gene: NA
J gene: TRBJ1-1
V gene: TRBV5-1
clone size: NA
CDR3 DNA: TGCGCCAGCAGCTTACAGAGATCAGACACTGAAGCTTTCTTT
CDR3 protein: CASSLQRSDTEAFF

D gene: TRBD1
J gene: TRBJ1-4
V gene: TRBV12-3/TRBV12-4
clone size: once
CDR3 DNA: TGTGCCAGCAGTCCTCACCCCCGGGGGTCGACAGGGGTCGTGGTTAAACTGTTTTTT
CDR3 protein: CASSPHPRGSTGVVVKLFF

D gene: TRBD2
J gene: TRBJ2-7
V gene: TRBV4-1
clone size: few
CDR3 DNA: TGCGCCAGCAGCAAGGGACTAGCCGCGACCTCCTCCTACGAGCAGTACTTC
CDR3 protein: CASSKGLAATSSYEQYF

D gene: NA
J gene: TRBJ1-6
V gene: TRBV5-1
clone size: NA
CDR3 DNA: TGCGCCAGCAGTCCTGAACAAGGGGTTAATTCACCCCTCCACTTT
CDR3 protein: CASSPEQGVNSPLHF

D gene: NA
J gene: TRBJ2-3
V gene: TRBV18
clone size: NA
CDR3 DNA: TGTGCCAGCTCACCTCGGACGGGGAGTAGCACAGATACGCAGTATTTT
CDR3 protein: CASSPRTGSSTDTQYF

D gene: NA
J gene: TRBJ2-1
V gene: TRBV7-9
clone size: NA
CDR3 DNA: TGTGCCAGCGCTATGTTCTCCGGCAGCTCCTACAATGAGCAGTTCTTC
CDR3 protein: CASAMFSGSSYNEQFF

D gene: NA
J gene: TRBJ1-5
V gene: TRBV19
clone size: few
CDR3 DNA: TGTGCCAGTAGTATTATAGTTGGGAGCAATCAGCCCCAGCATTTT
CDR3 protein: CASSIIVGSNQPQHF

D gene: TRBD1
J gene: TRBJ1-2
V gene: TRBV18
clone size: NA
CDR3 DNA: TGTGCCAGCTCACTGGGACAGCCGTTGAGCTACACCTTC
CDR3 protein: CASSLGQPLSYTF

D gene: TRBD1
J gene: TRBJ2-1
V gene: TRBV18
clone size: NA
CDR3 DNA: TGTGCCAGCTCTCTCGCACAGGGGTTTTCGAATGAGCAGTTCTTC
CDR3 protein: CASSLAQGFSNEQFF

D gene: NA
J gene: TRBJ2-7
V gene: TRBV9
clone size: NA
CDR3 DNA: TGTGCCAGCAGCCCACAAAAAAAATTCGGGTACGAGCAGTACTTC
CDR3 protein: CASSPQKKFGYEQYF

D gene: TRBD2
J gene: TRBJ2-5
V gene: TRBV27
clone size: NA
CDR3 DNA: TGTGCCAGCAGTTTATCGCCGGGGGGAGGTAGGGAGACCCAGTACTTC
CDR3 protein: CASSLSPGGGRETQYF

D gene: TRBD2
J gene: TRBJ2-3
V gene: TRBV7-9
clone size: NA
CDR3 DNA: TGTGCCAGCAGCTTGAGGCCCGGGACTACACACACAGATACGCAGTATTTT
CDR3 protein: CASSLRPGTTHTDTQYF

D gene: NA
J gene: TRBJ1-2
V gene: TRBV29-1
clone size: NA
CDR3 DNA: TGCAGCGTTGAGGTACAGGCTAACTATGGCTACACCTTC
CDR3 protein: CSVEVQANYGYTF

D gene: NA
J gene: TRBJ2-3
V gene: TRBV6-4
clone size: NA
CDR3 DNA: TGCGGCAGCAGTGACTCGGTGGAGGCAGATACGCAGTATTTT
CDR3 protein: CGSSDSVEADTQYF

D gene: NA
J gene: TRBJ2-1
V gene: TRBV27
clone size: NA
CDR3 DNA: TGTGCCAGCAGTTTATCAGGGGACGCCTTGAGCAATGAGCAGTTCTTC
CDR3 protein: CASSLSGDALSNEQFF

D gene: NA
J gene: TRBJ1-1
V gene: TRBV6-5
clone size: few
CDR3 DNA: TGTGCCAGCAGGCCGTCTAACGCAGGTTCCACTGAAGCTTTCTTT
CDR3 protein: CASRPSNAGSTEAFF

D gene: TRBD2
J gene: TRBJ2-4
V gene: TRBV10-3
clone size: NA
CDR3 DNA: TGTGCCATCAGTGAGTCCGTTGGCGGGGGTCATGGGAGGGACATTCAGTACTTC
CDR3 protein: CAISESVGGGHGRDIQYF

D gene: NA
J gene: TRBJ2-5
V gene: TRBV15
clone size: NA
CDR3 DNA: TGTGCCACCAGCTACGGAGGCTACCGTAAAGAGACCCAGTACTTC
CDR3 protein: CATSYGGYRKETQYF